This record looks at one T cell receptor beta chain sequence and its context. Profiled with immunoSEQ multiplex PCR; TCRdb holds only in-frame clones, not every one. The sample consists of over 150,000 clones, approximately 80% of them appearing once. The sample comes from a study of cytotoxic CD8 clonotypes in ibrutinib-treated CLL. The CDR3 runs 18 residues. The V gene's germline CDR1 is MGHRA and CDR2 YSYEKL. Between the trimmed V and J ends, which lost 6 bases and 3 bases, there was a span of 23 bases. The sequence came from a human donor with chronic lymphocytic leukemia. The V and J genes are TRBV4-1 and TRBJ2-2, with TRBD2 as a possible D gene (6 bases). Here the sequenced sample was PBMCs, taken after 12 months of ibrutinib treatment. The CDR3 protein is CASRGLMRRGIDTGELFF. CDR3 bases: TGCGCCAGCAGGGGTCTGATGCGTCGGGGGATCGACACCGGGGAGCTGTTTTTT.